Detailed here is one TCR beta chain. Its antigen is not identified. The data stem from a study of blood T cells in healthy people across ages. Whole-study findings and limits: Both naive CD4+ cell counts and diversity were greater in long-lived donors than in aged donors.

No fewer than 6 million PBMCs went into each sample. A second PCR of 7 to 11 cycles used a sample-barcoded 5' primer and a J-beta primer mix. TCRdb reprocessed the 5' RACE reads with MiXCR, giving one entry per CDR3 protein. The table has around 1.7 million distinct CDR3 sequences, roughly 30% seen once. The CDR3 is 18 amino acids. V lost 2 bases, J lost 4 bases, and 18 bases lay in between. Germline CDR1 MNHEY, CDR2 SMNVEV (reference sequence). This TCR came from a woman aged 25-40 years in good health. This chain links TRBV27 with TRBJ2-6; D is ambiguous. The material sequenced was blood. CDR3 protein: CASSLRGRLLGGANVLTF. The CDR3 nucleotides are TGTGCCAGCAGTTTACGCGGCAGGCTCTTGGGGGGGGCCAACGTCCTGACTTTC.